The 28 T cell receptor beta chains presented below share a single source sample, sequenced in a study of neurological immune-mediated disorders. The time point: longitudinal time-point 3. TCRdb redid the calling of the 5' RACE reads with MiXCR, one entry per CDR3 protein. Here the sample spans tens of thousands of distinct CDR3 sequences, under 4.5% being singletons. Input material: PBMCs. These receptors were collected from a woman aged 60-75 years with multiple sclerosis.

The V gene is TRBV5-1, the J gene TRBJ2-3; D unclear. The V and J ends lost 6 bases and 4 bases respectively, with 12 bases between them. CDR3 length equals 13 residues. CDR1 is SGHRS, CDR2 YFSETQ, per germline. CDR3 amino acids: CASKFEPPDTQYF. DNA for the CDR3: TGCGCCAGCAAATTCGAACCCCCAGATACGCAGTATTTT.

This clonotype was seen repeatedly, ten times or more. The CDR3 sequence: CASSYGDRGYEQYF. CDR3 DNA: TGTGCCAGCAGTTATGGGGACAGGGGCTACGAGCAGTACTTC. This sequence joins TRBV6-5 and TRBJ2-7; 10 nucleotides match TRBD1. The CDR3 has 14 residues. Trimming cost V 3 bases and J 3 bases; bases outside gene matches: 2. Germline assignment: CDR1 MNHEY and CDR2 SVGAGI.

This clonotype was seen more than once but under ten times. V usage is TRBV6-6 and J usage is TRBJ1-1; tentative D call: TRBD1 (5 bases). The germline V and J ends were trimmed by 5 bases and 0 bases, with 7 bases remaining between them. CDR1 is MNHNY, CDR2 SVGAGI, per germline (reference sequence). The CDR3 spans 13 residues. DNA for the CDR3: TGTGCCAGCAGTGGCAGGGTGAACACTGAAGCTTTCTTT. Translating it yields CASSGRVNTEAFF.

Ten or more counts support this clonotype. The CDR3 DNA reads TGTGCCAGCAGTTTATTGTCAGGGGCCGTATATGGCTACACCTTC. Translated, it gives CASSLLSGAVYGYTF. V gene TRBV28 combines with J gene TRBJ1-2; the D gene is possibly TRBD1 (6 bases). The V end was cut by 1 base, the J end by 5 bases, with 14 bases between. The germline CDR1 and CDR2 sequences are MDHEN and SYDVKM. There are 15 residues in the CDR3.

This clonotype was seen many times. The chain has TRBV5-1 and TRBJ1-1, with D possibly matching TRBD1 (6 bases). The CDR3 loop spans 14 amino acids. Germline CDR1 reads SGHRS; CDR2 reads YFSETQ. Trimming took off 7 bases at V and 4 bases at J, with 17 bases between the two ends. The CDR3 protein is CASGDPGDPTEAFF. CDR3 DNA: TGCGCCAGCGGGGACCCAGGGGATCCCACTGAAGCTTTCTTT.

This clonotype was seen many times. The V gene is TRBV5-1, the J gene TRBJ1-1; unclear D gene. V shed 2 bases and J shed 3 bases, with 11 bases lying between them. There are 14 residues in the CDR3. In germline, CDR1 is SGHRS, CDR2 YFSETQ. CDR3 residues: CASSFGPGDTEAFF. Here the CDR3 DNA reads TGCGCCAGCAGCTTTGGACCCGGGGACACTGAAGCTTTCTTT.

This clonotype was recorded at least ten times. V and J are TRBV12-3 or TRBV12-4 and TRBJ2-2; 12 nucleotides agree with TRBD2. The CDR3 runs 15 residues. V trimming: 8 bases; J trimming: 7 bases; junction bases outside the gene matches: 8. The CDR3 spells CASHPSGGADGELFF. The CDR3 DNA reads TGTGCCAGCCACCCTAGCGGGGGGGCTGACGGGGAGCTGTTTTTT.

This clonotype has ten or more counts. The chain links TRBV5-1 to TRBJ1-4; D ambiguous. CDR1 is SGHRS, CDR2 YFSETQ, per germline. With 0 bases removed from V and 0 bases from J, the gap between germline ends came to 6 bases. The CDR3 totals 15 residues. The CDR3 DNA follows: TGCGCCAGCAGCTTGGGGGGAGCAACTAATGAAAAACTGTTTTTT. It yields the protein CASSLGGATNEKLFF.

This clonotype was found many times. The CDR3 is CSVEDMRGLNEQFF. CDR3 coding DNA: TGCAGCGTTGAAGATATGAGGGGCTTAAATGAGCAGTTCTTC. This chain uses TRBV29-1 with TRBJ2-1; the D gene could be TRBD1 or TRBD2 (5 bases each). The CDR3 sequence is 14 residues long. CDR1 is SQVTM and CDR2 is ANQGSEA in the germline V gene. With 0 bases removed from V and 7 bases from J, the gap between germline ends came to 13 bases.

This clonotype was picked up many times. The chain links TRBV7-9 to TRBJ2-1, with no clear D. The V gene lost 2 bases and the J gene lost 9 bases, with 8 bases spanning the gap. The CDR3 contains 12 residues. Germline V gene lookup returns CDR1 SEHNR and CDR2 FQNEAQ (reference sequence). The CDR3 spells CASSLLVGEQFF. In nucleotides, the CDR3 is TGTGCCAGCAGCTTATTGGTAGGTGAGCAGTTCTTC. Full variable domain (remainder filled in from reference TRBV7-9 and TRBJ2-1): DTGVSQNPRHKITKRGQNVTFRCDPISEHNRLYWYRQTLGQGPEFLTYFQNEAQLEKSRLLSDRFSAERPKGSFSTLEIQRTEQGDSAMYLCASSLLVGEQFFGPGTRLTVL.

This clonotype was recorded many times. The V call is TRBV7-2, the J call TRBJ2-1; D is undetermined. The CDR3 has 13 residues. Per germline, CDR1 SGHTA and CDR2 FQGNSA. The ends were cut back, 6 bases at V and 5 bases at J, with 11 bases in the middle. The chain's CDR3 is CASRTPPNNEQFF. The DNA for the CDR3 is TGTGCCAGCAGAACCCCCCCTAACAATGAGCAGTTCTTC.

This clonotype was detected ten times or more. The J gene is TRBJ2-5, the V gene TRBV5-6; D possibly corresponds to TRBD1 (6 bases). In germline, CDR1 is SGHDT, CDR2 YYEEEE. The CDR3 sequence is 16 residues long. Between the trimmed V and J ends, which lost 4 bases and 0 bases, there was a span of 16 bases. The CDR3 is CASSRPGSGDQETQYF. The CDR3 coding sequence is TGTGCCAGCAGCCGGCCCGGTTCAGGGGACCAAGAGACCCAGTACTTC.

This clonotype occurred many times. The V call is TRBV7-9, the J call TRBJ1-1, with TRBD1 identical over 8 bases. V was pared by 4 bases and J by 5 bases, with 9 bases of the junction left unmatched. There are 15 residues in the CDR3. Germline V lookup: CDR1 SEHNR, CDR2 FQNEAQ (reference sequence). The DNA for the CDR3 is TGTGCCAGCAGCTCCGTTCAGGGGGCTGGAACTGAAGCTTTCTTT. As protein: CASSSVQGAGTEAFF.

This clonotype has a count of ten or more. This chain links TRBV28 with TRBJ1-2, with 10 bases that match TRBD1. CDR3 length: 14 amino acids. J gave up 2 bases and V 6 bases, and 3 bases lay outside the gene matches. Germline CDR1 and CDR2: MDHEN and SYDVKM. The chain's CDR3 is CASRGQGTNYGYTF. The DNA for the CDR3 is TGTGCCAGCAGGGGACAGGGGACCAACTATGGCTACACCTTC.

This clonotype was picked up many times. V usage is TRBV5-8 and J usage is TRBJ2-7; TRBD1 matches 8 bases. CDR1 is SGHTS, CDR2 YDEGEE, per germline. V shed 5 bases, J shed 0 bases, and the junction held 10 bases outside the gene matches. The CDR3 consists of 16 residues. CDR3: CASRRFWDRSSYEQYF. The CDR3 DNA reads TGTGCCAGCAGACGATTTTGGGACAGGAGCTCCTACGAGCAGTACTTC.

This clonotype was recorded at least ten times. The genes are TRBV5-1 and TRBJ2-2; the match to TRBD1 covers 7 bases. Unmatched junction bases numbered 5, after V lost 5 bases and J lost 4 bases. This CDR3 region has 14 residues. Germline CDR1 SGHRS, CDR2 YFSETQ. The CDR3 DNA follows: TGCGCCAGCAGAAGACAGGGCGTCACCGGGGAGCTGTTTTTT. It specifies CASRRQGVTGELFF.

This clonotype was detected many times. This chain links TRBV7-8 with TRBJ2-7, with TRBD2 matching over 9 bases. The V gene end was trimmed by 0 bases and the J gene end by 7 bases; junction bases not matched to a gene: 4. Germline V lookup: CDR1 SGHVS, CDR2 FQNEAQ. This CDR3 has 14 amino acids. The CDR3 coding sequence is TGTGCCAGCAGCTTAGCTAGCGGGGGTAGGGAGCAGTACTTC. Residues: CASSLASGGREQYF.

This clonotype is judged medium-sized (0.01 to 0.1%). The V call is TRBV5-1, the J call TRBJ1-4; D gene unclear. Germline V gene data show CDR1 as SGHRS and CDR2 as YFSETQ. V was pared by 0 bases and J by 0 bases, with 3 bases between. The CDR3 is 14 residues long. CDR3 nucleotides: TGCGCCAGCAGCTTGGTTCCAACTAATGAAAAACTGTTTTTT. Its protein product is CASSLVPTNEKLFF. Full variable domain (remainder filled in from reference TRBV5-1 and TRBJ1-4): KAGVTQTPRYLIKTRGQQVTLSCSPISGHRSVSWYQQTPGQGLQFLFEYFSETQRNKGNFPGRFSGRQFSNSRSEMNVSTLELGDSALYLCASSLVPTNEKLFFGSGTQLSVL.

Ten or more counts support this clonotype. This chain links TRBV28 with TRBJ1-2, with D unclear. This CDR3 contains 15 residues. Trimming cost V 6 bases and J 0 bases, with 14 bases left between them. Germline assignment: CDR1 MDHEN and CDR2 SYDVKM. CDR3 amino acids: CASRSSGRANYGYTF. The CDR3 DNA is TGTGCCAGCAGGTCCTCAGGCCGAGCTAACTATGGCTACACCTTC.

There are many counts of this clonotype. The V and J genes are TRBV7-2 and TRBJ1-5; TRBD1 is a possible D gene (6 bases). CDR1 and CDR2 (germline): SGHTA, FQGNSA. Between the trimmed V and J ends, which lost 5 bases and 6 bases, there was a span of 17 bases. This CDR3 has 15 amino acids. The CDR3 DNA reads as TGTGCCAGCAGCGATAGCGGGGGGCCCGGTCAGCCCCAGCATTTT. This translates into CASSDSGGPGQPQHF.

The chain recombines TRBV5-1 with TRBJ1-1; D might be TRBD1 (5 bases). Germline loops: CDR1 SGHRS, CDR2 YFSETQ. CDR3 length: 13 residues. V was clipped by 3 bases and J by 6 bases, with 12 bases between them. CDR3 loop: CASSSRDDAEAFF. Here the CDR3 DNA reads TGCGCCAGCAGCTCCCGGGACGACGCTGAAGCTTTCTTT. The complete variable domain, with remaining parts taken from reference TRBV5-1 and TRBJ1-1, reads KAGVTQTPRYLIKTRGQQVTLSCSPISGHRSVSWYQQTPGQGLQFLFEYFSETQRNKGNFPGRFSGRQFSNSRSEMNVSTLELGDSALYLCASSSRDDAEAFFGQGTRLTVV.

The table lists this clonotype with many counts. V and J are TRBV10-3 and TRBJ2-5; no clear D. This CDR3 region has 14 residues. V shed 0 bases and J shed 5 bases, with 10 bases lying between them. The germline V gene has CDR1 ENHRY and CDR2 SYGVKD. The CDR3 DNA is TGTGCCATCAGTGAGTCGAATTCAAGGGAGACCCAGTACTTC. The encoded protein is CAISESNSRETQYF.

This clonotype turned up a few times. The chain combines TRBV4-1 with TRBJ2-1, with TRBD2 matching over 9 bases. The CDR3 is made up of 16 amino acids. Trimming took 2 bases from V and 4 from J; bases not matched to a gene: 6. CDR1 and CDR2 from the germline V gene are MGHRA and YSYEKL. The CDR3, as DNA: TGCGCCAGCAGCCAAACCGTAGCGGGGGAATACAATGAGCAGTTCTTC. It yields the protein CASSQTVAGEYNEQFF.

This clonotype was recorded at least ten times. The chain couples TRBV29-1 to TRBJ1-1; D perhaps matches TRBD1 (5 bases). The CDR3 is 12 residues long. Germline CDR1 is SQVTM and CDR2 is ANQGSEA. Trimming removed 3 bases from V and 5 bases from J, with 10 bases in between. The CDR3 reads CSVDPRGTEAFF. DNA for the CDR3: TGCAGCGTTGACCCGAGGGGAACTGAAGCTTTCTTT.

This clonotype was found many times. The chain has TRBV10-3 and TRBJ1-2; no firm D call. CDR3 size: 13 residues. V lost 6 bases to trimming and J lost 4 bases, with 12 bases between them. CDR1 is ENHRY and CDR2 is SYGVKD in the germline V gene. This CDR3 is CAISVGLPYGYTF. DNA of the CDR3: TGTGCCATCAGCGTTGGTCTTCCCTATGGCTACACCTTC.

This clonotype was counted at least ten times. This chain's CDR3 is CSVGQVYQETQYF. The CDR3 DNA reads as TGCAGCGTGGGACAGGTCTACCAAGAGACCCAGTACTTC. The V and J genes are TRBV29-1 and TRBJ2-5; 8 positions match TRBD1. CDR1 is SQVTM and CDR2 is ANQGSEA in the germline V gene. This CDR3 is 13 amino acids long. Trimming at V came to 6 bases and at J to 0 bases, leaving 3 bases not matched to a gene.

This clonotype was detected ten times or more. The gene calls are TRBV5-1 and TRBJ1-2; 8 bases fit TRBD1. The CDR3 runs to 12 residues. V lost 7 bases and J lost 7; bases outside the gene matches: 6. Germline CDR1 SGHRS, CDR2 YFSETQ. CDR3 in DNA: TGCGCCAGCCAAGCCGACAGGGGTGGCTACACCTTC. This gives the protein CASQADRGGYTF.

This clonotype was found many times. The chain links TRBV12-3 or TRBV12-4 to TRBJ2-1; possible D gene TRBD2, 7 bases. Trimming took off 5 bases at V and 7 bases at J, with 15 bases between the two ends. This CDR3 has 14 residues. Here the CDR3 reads CASSVGGPRNEQFF. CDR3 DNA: TGTGCCAGCAGTGTGGGGGGGCCCCGGAATGAGCAGTTCTTC.